This T cell receptor (beta chain) was sequenced in a study of identical twins. Study results and caveats: With monozygotic twins, out-of-frame TCR alpha sharing exceeded what models estimated. Zero-insertion results could be subject to partial confounding by invariant MAIT and iNKT cells.

This clonotype was seen a handful of times. Antigen specificity is unknown. Germline CDR1 GTSNPN, CDR2 SVGIG (reference sequence). Trimming cost V 4 bases and J 0 bases, with 14 bases left between them. The CDR3 spans 15 residues. cDNA molecules carried unique molecular identifiers, and template switching added a universal primer site. TCRdb processed the 5' RACE reads anew with MiXCR; each CDR3 protein has one entry. This table has 550,000 to 700,000 distinct CDR3 sequences, 7.5% to 10% appearing once. The same data also contributed to another study, on yellow fever vaccine responses in identical twins. That report notes: As reported, the vaccine T cell response of twins seemed partly convergent and partly personalized.

The chain uses TRBV30 and TRBJ2-3; D is unresolved. The TCR was taken from a young woman in good health. The sequenced sample consisted of PBMCs. This CDR3 is CAWNGAAPSTDTQYF. The CDR3 DNA sequence: TGTGCCTGGAATGGTGCAGCGCCTAGCACAGATACGCAGTATTTT.